A selection of T cell receptor beta chains follows, all from one sample in a study of OX40 agonist ivuxolimab in advanced cancers. Sequencing was performed with immunoSEQ multiplex PCR; in TCRdb, only in-frame clones are kept and a portion is missing. The repertoire consists of about 80,000 clones, with over 85% occurring once and the leading ten covering approximately 11%. Sequences were derived from CD4+ or CD8+ T cells sorted from blood, sampled in a trial of the OX40 agonist ivuxolimab. These TCRs come from an adult with an advanced solid tumor such as melanoma, head and neck, liver or kidney cancer. Both conserved end residues are part of each CDR3. The order of the fields is clone size, D gene, V gene, J gene, CDR3 protein, CDR3 DNA. The D gene is left open where the match is weak. A clone size is listed for some rows: how often the clone was seen (once, few, many), or a class if it is expanded.

-	-	TRBV21-1	TRBJ1-3	CASRGNTIYF	TGTGCCAGCAGGGGCAACACCATATATTTT
-	TRBD2	TRBV6-6	TRBJ2-1	CATIAGVEGDEQFF	TGTGCCACCATAGCGGGAGTTGAGGGGGATGAGCAGTTCTTC
-	-	TRBV7-9	TRBJ1-1	CASSTPGGAGTEAFF	TGTGCCAGCAGCACCCCGGGGGGGGCTGGCACTGAAGCTTTCTTT
-	-	TRBV10-3	TRBJ2-2	CAISDSTGELFF	TGTGCCATCAGCGACAGCACCGGGGAGCTGTTTTTT
-	-	TRBV4-2	TRBJ2-7	CASSQSGSSYEQYF	TGTGCCAGCAGCCAAAGCGGATCCTCCTACGAGCAGTACTTC
-	TRBD1	TRBV7-8	TRBJ1-5	CASSLEGQGHWNQPQHF	TGTGCCAGCAGCTTAGAGGGACAGGGCCATTGGAATCAGCCCCAGCATTTT
-	-	TRBV5-1	TRBJ1-1	CASSLHQGNTEAFF	TGCGCCAGCAGCTTGCACCAGGGGAACACTGAAGCTTTCTTT
-	-	TRBV27	TRBJ1-2	CASSLFAIGPYGYTF	TGTGCCAGCAGTTTATTTGCCATCGGTCCTTATGGCTACACCTTC
once	-	TRBV27	TRBJ2-1	CASSLRQGQGNEQFF	TGTGCCAGCAGCCTACGGCAGGGGCAGGGGAATGAGCAGTTCTTC
-	TRBD2	TRBV7-3	TRBJ2-7	CASSPSGGSYEQYF	TGTGCCAGCAGTCCTAGCGGGGGAAGTTACGAGCAGTACTTC
-	-	TRBV7-9	TRBJ2-3	CASSQDFGQEQYF	TGTGCCAGCAGCCAGGACTTCGGGCAGGAGCAGTATTTT